These 7 T cell receptor beta chains share one sample of origin, sequenced in a study of blood T cell repertoires in COVID-19. Generated by immunoSEQ multiplex PCR, the TCRdb table keeps only in-frame clones and is missing some. The sample contains 200,000 to 250,000 clones, under 85% of which appear only once. The specimen was PBMCs or T cells enriched from blood (not recorded which). The receptors stem from a man aged 55 to 70 who had recovered from COVID-19.

The gene calls are TRBV4-2 and TRBJ1-6; 9 positions agree with TRBD1. J gave up 7 bases and V 4 bases, and 5 bases lay outside the gene matches. Germline CDR1 and CDR2: LGHNA and YNFKEQ. CDR3 length: 15 amino acids. CDR3 loop: CASSRGQGLNSPLHF. The DNA of the CDR3 is TGTGCCAGCAGCCGGGGACAGGGTTTGAATTCACCCCTCCACTTT.

This chain joins TRBV11-2 and TRBJ2-3, with 8 bases matching TRBD2. CDR3 length equals 16 residues. J lost 3 bases, V lost 6 bases, and 11 bases had no gene match. Germline V gene lookup returns CDR1 SGHAT and CDR2 FQNNGV. The CDR3 nucleotides are TGTGCCAGCAGGTCTCTTCGGGGGGGGCTTACAGATACGCAGTATTTT. Amino acid sequence: CASRSLRGGLTDTQYF.

This sequence joins TRBV2 and TRBJ1-2; tentatively, D is TRBD1 (5 bases). Trimming took 0 bases from V and 5 from J, leaving 10 bases between them. This CDR3 contains 14 residues. Germline CDR1 SNHLY, CDR2 FYNNEI. This CDR3 reads CASSEAGGSYGYTF. The CDR3 nucleotides are TGTGCCAGCAGTGAAGCCGGGGGGAGTTATGGCTACACCTTC.

The chain uses TRBV11-3 and TRBJ2-1, with TRBD2 matching 14 bases. V lost 5 bases, J lost 7 bases, and 7 bases stayed unmatched. The CDR3 length is 16 residues. In germline, CDR1 is SGHNT, CDR2 YENEEA. For the CDR3, the DNA is TGTGCCAGCAGCCCGACTAGCGGGGGGGCGGGTAATGAGCAGTTCTTC. It specifies CASSPTSGGAGNEQFF.

This chain connects TRBV7-8 to TRBJ2-7; perhaps TRBD1 as D (6 bases). The CDR3 spans 15 residues. V lost 1 base to trimming and J lost 0 bases, with 10 bases between them. Germline-derived CDR1 and CDR2 are SGHVS and FQNEAQ. CDR3 sequence reads: CASSLGTALSYEQYF. As DNA, the CDR3 is TGTGCCAGCAGCTTAGGGACAGCACTCTCCTACGAGCAGTACTTC.

This chain links TRBV29-1 with TRBJ2-1; 8 nucleotides agree with TRBD2. With V trimmed by 4 bases and J by 7 bases, 9 bases remained unmatched. Germline lookup yields CDR1 SQVTM and CDR2 ANQGSEA. The CDR3 is 14 amino acids. The CDR3 DNA is TGCAGCGTTGTGTCCCGGGGGGGTAGGAATGAGCAGTTCTTC. Its protein is CSVVSRGGRNEQFF.

The chain employs TRBV4-1 and TRBJ2-5; possible D gene TRBD1, 6 bases. The CDR3 covers 15 residues. CDR1 MGHRA and CDR2 YSYEKL come from the germline V gene. V was shortened by 4 bases and J by 1 base, with 13 bases between the two germline ends. CDR3 loop: CASSPGLGGQETQYF. The CDR3 DNA follows: TGCGCCAGCAGCCCGGGCCTAGGGGGCCAAGAGACCCAGTACTTC.